The rows below give T cell receptor beta chains drawn from one sample of a study of blood T cell repertoires in COVID-19. Libraries were prepared by immunoSEQ multiplex PCR; TCRdb keeps only in-frame clonotypes and omits some of them. The repertoire holds 140,000 or so clones, 85% seen once, with about 3.2% in the top ten. Sample: peripheral blood. The receptors originated from a middle-aged man with acute or convalescent COVID-19. The CDR3 runs from the conserved cysteine through the conserved F or W. D genes are given only for firm matches. Not all rows give a size; the values are once, few, many and, for expanded clones, a class.

d_call | j_call | v_call | clone_size | cdr3_aa | cdr3_nt
. | TRBJ2-3 | TRBV6-5 | . | CASSYNDRSTDTQYF | TGTGCCAGCAGTTACAACGACAGGAGCACAGATACGCAGTATTTT
TRBD1 | TRBJ1-2 | TRBV5-1 | . | CASSLTRTGSEGGYTF | TGCGCCAGCAGCTTGACCAGGACAGGGTCTGAGGGCGGCTACACCTTC
. | TRBJ2-7 | TRBV5-6 | . | CASMEDGWGHEQYF | TGTGCCAGCATGGAAGATGGCTGGGGGCACGAGCAGTACTTC
TRBD1 | TRBJ2-2 | TRBV7-8 | . | CASSILRDRRNTGELFF | TGTGCCAGCAGCATCCTGAGGGACAGGAGGAACACCGGGGAGCTGTTTTTT
. | TRBJ2-2 | TRBV18 | . | CASSVPGRRGTGELFF | TGTGCCAGCTCCGTACCAGGCCGACGTGGCACCGGGGAGCTGTTTTTT
. | TRBJ2-7 | TRBV11-2 | . | CASSLVPSSYEQYF | TGTGCCAGCAGCTTAGTTCCGAGCTCCTACGAGCAGTACTTC
. | TRBJ1-6 | TRBV11-2 | few | CASSKGAVNSPLHF | TGTGCCAGCAGCAAAGGGGCTGTCAATTCACCCCTCCACTTT
TRBD1 | TRBJ1-4 | TRBV12-3/TRBV12-4 | . | CASTRDRKEKLFF | TGTGCCAGCACCCGGGACAGAAAAGAAAAACTGTTTTTT
TRBD1 | TRBJ2-7 | TRBV5-1 | . | CASSPGQGTSSYEQYF | TGCGCCAGCAGCCCAGGACAGGGGACGAGCTCCTACGAGCAGTACTTC
TRBD1 | TRBJ2-5 | TRBV7-9 | . | CASSFGLGQVIQETQYF | TGTGCCAGCAGCTTTGGGCTCGGACAGGTGATCCAAGAGACCCAGTACTTC
. | TRBJ1-1 | TRBV2 | . | CASRAESQGNTEAFF | TGTGCCAGCAGGGCGGAATCTCAGGGGAACACTGAAGCTTTCTTT
. | TRBJ1-1 | TRBV19 | . | CASTSGSKAEAFF | TGTGCCAGTACCTCCGGGTCGAAGGCTGAAGCTTTCTTT
. | TRBJ2-1 | TRBV19 | . | CASSITLARNEQFF | TGTGCCAGTAGTATTACTCTAGCGCGCAATGAGCAGTTCTTC
. | TRBJ1-4 | TRBV30 | few | CAWATTNEKLFF | TGTGCCTGGGCAACAACTAATGAAAAACTGTTTTTT
TRBD1 | TRBJ1-2 | TRBV6-2/TRBV6-3 | . | CASSTGGRGYTF | TGTGCCAGCAGTACAGGGGGCAGGGGCTACACCTTC
TRBD1 | TRBJ2-1 | TRBV4-2 | . | CASSQEPGTEDEQFF | TGTGCCAGCAGCCAAGAGCCCGGGACAGAGGATGAGCAGTTCTTC
TRBD2 | TRBJ2-5 | TRBV27 | . | CASSFGTNLKTQYF | TGTGCCAGCAGTTTTGGGACTAATCTAAAGACCCAGTACTTC
TRBD1 | TRBJ1-2 | TRBV4-2 | once | CASSQEGTGGVVSYGYTF | TGTGCCAGCAGCCAAGAGGGGACAGGGGGCGTAGTATCTTATGGCTACACCTTC
. | TRBJ2-7 | TRBV14 | . | CASSQLLTYYEQYF | TGTGCCAGCAGCCAACTACTAACCTACTACGAGCAGTACTTC
TRBD1 | TRBJ1-5 | TRBV5-6 | many | CASSSDRGNQPQHF | TGTGCCAGCAGCTCGGACAGGGGGAATCAGCCCCAGCATTTT
TRBD1 | TRBJ2-7 | TRBV10-2 | . | CASSEAGTGSEQYF | TGCGCCAGCAGTGAAGCCGGGACAGGGAGCGAGCAGTACTTC
. | TRBJ2-1 | TRBV9 | . | CASSVVESSYNEQFF | TGTGCCAGCAGCGTGGTTGAGAGCTCCTACAATGAGCAGTTCTTC
. | TRBJ2-7 | TRBV2 | . | CASSESGTPYEQYF | TGTGCCAGCAGTGAGTCCGGGACACCTTACGAGCAGTACTTC
TRBD1 | TRBJ2-1 | TRBV10-3 | . | CAISEDRGDNEQFF | TGTGCCATCAGTGAGGACAGGGGCGACAATGAGCAGTTCTTC
TRBD1 | TRBJ1-1 | TRBV4-1 | . | CASSHGQGSSTEAFF | TGCGCCAGCAGCCATGGACAGGGTAGTAGCACTGAAGCTTTCTTT
TRBD1 | TRBJ1-1 | TRBV18 | . | CASSLWTGRNTEAFF | TGTGCCAGCTCACTTTGGACAGGGAGGAACACTGAAGCTTTCTTT
. | TRBJ2-7 | TRBV6-5 | . | CASRLTQSAYEQYF | TGTGCCAGCCGGCTAACCCAAAGCGCCTACGAGCAGTACTTC
. | TRBJ1-6 | TRBV2 | . | CASRDSYNSPLHF | TGTGCCAGCAGGGACAGCTATAATTCACCCCTCCACTTT
. | TRBJ2-7 | TRBV24-1 | . | CATSDLDRFAYEQYF | TGTGCCACCAGTGATTTGGACAGGTTCGCCTACGAGCAGTACTTC
. | TRBJ1-2 | TRBV5-1 | . | CASSLAAGANYGYTF | TGCGCCAGCAGCTTGGCTGCAGGGGCGAACTATGGCTACACCTTC
TRBD2 | TRBJ2-5 | TRBV5-5 | . | CASSTGTKETQYF | TGTGCCAGCAGCACCGGGACTAAAGAGACCCAGTACTTC
TRBD2 | TRBJ2-5 | TRBV28 | once | CASRQPGLAGAGETQYF | TGTGCCAGCAGGCAGCCGGGACTAGCGGGGGCGGGAGAGACCCAGTACTTC
TRBD1 | TRBJ1-4 | TRBV19 | . | CASSSSDRGYEKLFF | TGTGCCAGTAGTTCCTCGGACAGGGGATATGAAAAACTGTTTTTT